This T cell receptor (beta chain) was observed in a study of CD8 T cells in ankylosing spondylitis. Study-level points and caveats: Researchers reportedly found disease-linked clones significantly enriched in matched ankylosing spondylitis synovial fluid.

This clonotype has only a few counts. Antigen: not known. TCRdb reprocessed the 5' RACE reads via MiXCR and lists one record per CDR3 protein. The sample lists about 160,000 distinct CDR3 sequences, around 20% seen once, with around 7.6% in the top ten. The germline V gene encodes CDR1 LNHDA and CDR2 SQIVND (reference sequence). This CDR3 contains 14 residues. The sample was blood, either unsorted or a sorted T cell fraction (not recorded which). The chain has TRBV19 and TRBJ1-1; 9 positions agree with TRBD1. This TCR was recovered from a male donor with ankylosing spondylitis or in good health (not recorded which). Here the CDR3 reads CAIRQGGMNTEAFF. The CDR3 nucleotides are TGTGCGATTAGACAGGGGGGTATGAACACTGAAGCTTTCTTT.